A selection of T cell receptor beta chains follows, all from one sample in a study of human T cells and chemical hapten exposure. TCRdb reanalysed the RACE reads using MiXCR and keeps one entry per CDR3 protein. The table lists fewer than 400,000 distinct CDR3 sequences, around 7% of them singletons, with 8% to 9% in the top ten. Sequences were derived from whole blood, sampled in connection with sensitization to the hapten diphenylcyclopropenone (DPC). All receptors derive from a woman aged 18-29 years with alopecia areata. Some clones in this sample may be carry-over from other donors' samples. The conserved cysteine and the conserved F or W are not part of the CDR3 here.

v_call cdr3_aa
TRBV10-3 AIRGLNTEAF
TRBV6-5 ASTLQGVRNSPLH
TRBV7-9 ASSWGSSYNSPLH
TRBV12-3/TRBV12-4 ASRRQGNSYEQY
TRBV25-1 ASSDLAGADTQY
TRBV11-2 ASSLLHGTEAF
TRBV9 ASSATWDFNQPQH
TRBV27 ASRDDRGTTRNSPLH
TRBV4-3 ASSQALPSSYNEQF
TRBV18 ASETTGALTDTQY
TRBV2 ASRLGHAGANVLT
TRBV6-1 ASSERGAAETQY
TRBV6-1 ASSEEGINEQF
TRBV10-2 ASSESSSWAVTTQY
TRBV6-1 ASSPGIYNSPLH
TRBV5-4 ASSLAGLAGVTDTQY
TRBV6-2/TRBV6-3 ATQPIGENIQY
TRBV28 ASSVSSDTQY
TRBV6-6 ASRPRTSGFYNEQF
TRBV14 ASSQAGLNTEAF
TRBV29-1 SVDHGVASPLTDTQY
TRBV12-3/TRBV12-4 ASSFRGSNGELF
TRBV5-1 ASSLDSIGELF
TRBV7-9 ASSLLRALGSDTQY
TRBV12-3/TRBV12-4 ASSLEEGGSVTRTQY
TRBV4-1 ASSQVMGGGGNSPLH
TRBV5-1 ASSFPTSGGYEQY
TRBV20-1 SALEGDSNNEKLF
TRBV6-2/TRBV6-3 ASSYDAGGSDEQY
TRBV21-1 ASSKAGQGATNEKLF
TRBV28 ASSGPGQGTWNSPLH
TRBV14 ASSRQSPGSYNEQF
TRBV7-7 ASSLRQGGKETQY
TRBV20-1 SATSGESPSYEQY
TRBV12-5 ASGLVQGLAAPSDTQY
TRBV7-6 ASSAPRQKPYSPLH
TRBV7-2 ASSLVGGRDTEAF
TRBV4-3 ASSPTRGGADTQY
TRBV10-3 AISDGTGGAYGYT
TRBV4-1 ASSSRGGSNTGELF
TRBV27 ASIGRLEAF
TRBV5-4 ASSLGGRGTDTQY